This TCR beta chain derives from a study of CXCR3-negative and CXCR3-positive naive CD8 T cells. Study results and caveats: Both naive subsets showed comparably high diversity, and memory CD8+ cells showed much lower diversity. The TRBV-TRBJ usage of naive CXCR3-negative and CXCR3-positive cells was similar, but that of memory cells differed.

The TRB libraries of cDNA were built by UMI-labeled 5' RACE. TCRdb reprocessed the 5' RACE reads; each CDR3 protein has one entry and no DNA is given. The listing records about 92,000 distinct CDR3 sequences. Comment on this clonotype: The antigen is unknown.

The CDR3 contains 13 residues. Germline CDR1 and CDR2: SQVTM and ANQGSEA. The chain joins TRBV29-1 to TRBJ1-1. The clonotype originates from a human donor in good health. Some clones in this sample may be carry-over from other donors' samples. Sequencing was done on a sample of naive CXCR3- CD8+ T cells from blood. Subset of the sample: CD45RO-CCR7+CD27+CD95- naive CD8+ T cells lacking CXCR3 (TNR3-). Here the CDR3 reads CSVGGGVGTEAFF. Full variable domain (missing parts from reference TRBV29-1 and TRBJ1-1): SAVISQKPSRDICQRGTSLTIQCQVDSQVTMMFWYRQQPGQSLTLIATANQGSEATYESGFVIDKFPISRPNLTFSTLTVSNMSPEDSSIYLCSVGGGVGTEAFFGQGTRLTVV.